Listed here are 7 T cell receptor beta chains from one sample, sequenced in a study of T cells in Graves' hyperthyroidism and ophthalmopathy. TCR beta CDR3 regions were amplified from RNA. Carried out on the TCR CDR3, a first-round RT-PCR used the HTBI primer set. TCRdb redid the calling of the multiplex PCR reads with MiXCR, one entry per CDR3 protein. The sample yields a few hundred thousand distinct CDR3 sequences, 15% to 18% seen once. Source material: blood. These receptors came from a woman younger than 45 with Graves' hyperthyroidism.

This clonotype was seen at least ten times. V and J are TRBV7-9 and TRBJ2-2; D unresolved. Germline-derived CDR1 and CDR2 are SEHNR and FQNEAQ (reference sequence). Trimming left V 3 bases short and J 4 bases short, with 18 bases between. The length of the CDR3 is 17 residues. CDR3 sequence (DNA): TGTGCCAGCAGCTTGAGGCTCACAGCGATGAGCACCGGGGAGCTGTTTTTT. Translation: CASSLRLTAMSTGELFF.

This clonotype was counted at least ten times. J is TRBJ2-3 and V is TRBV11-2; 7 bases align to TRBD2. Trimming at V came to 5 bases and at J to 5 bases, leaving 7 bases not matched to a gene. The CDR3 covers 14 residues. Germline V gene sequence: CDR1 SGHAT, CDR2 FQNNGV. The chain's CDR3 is CASSPTSTGDTQYF. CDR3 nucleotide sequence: TGTGCCAGCAGCCCGACTAGCACCGGAGATACGCAGTATTTT.

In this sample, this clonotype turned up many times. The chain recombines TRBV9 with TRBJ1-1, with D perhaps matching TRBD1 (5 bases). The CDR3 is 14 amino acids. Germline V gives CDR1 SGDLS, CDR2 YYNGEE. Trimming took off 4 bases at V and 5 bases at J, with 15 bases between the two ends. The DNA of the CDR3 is TGTGCCAGCAGCTCGAGAATGGGGGGAACTGAAGCTTTCTTT. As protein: CASSSRMGGTEAFF.

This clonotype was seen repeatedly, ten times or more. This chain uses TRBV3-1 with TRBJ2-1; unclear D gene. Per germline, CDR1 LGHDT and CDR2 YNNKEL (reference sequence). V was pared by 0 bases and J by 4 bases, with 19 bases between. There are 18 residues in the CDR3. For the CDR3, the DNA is TGTGCCAGCAGCCAAGACTCAGCCGGGTCTGCCCCGTACAATGAGCAGTTCTTC. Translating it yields CASSQDSAGSAPYNEQFF.

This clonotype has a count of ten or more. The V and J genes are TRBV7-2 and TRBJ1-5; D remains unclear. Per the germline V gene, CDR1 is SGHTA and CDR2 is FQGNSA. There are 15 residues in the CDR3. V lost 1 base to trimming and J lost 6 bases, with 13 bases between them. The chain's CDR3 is CASSLDLGSFQPQHF. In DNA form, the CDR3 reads TGTGCCAGCAGCTTAGATCTCGGGAGTTTTCAGCCCCAGCATTTT. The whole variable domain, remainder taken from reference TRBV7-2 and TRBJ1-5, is GAGVSQSPSNKVTEKGKDVELRCDPISGHTALYWYRQSLGQGLEFLIYFQGNSAPDKSGLPSDRFSAERTGGSVSTLTIQRTQQEDSAVYLCASSLDLGSFQPQHFGDGTRLSIL.

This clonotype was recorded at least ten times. The CDR3 coding sequence is TGTGCCAGCAGTTTACCCAGGAACACTGAAGCTTTCTTT. It is translated as CASSLPRNTEAFF. The genes are TRBV28 and TRBJ1-1; no definite D call. This CDR3 contains 13 residues. The ends were cut back, 2 bases at V and 1 base at J, with 5 bases in the middle. In germline, CDR1 is MDHEN, CDR2 SYDVKM. The full variable domain, its missing parts supplied by reference TRBV28 and TRBJ1-1, is DVKVTQSSRYLVKRTGEKVFLECVQDMDHENMFWYRQDPGLGLRLIYFSYDVKMKEKGDIPEGYSVSREKKERFSLILESASTNQTSMYLCASSLPRNTEAFFGQGTRLTVV.

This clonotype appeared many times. CDR3 sequence reads: CASYTQTGTGGETQYF. CDR3 in DNA: TGTGCCAGCTACACCCAGACCGGGACAGGGGGAGAGACCCAGTACTTC. V and J are TRBV28 and TRBJ2-5, with TRBD1 matching 11 bases. V was clipped by 8 bases and J by 4 bases; unmatched bases: 12. Germline CDR1 MDHEN, CDR2 SYDVKM. The CDR3 is 16 amino acids.